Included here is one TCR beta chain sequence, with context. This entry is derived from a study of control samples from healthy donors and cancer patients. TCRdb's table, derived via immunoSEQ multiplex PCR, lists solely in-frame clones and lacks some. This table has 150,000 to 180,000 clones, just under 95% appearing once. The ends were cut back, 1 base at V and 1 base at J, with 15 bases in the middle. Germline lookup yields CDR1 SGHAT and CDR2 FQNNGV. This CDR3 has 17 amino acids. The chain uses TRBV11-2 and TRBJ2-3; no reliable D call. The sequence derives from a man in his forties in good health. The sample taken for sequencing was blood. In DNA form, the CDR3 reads TGTGCCAGCAGCTTAGCTGAGGTGGGTGGGGGCACAGATACGCAGTATTTT. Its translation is CASSLAEVGGGTDTQYF.